This T cell receptor beta chain was sequenced for a study of cytotoxic CD8 clonotypes in ibrutinib-treated CLL (dated by TCRdb to the early 2020s). Background for the entire study: In this cohort, over 14 patients were treatment-naive and about ten were relapsed/refractory, while around 18 had unmutated IGHV. Partial responses were observed in about 24 patients and complete responses in 2; after a median follow-up of about 69 months, remission was maintained in 14 patients and progression was observed in about twelve. All remission and progressive disease samples were collected while patients were still receiving ibrutinib. An average of approximately 260,000 productive templates and 94,082 productive rearrangements was obtained per sample. Cryopreserved peripheral blood mononuclear cells were collected before treatment, at response, and at either disease progression or sustained remission. Of the roughly 86 people in the trial, about 27 had longitudinal samples available. The response samples were drawn at a median of around eleven months into treatment, with a range of roughly 6 to 40 months.

From cysteine to phenylalanine, the CDR3 is 15 amino acids long. Here the CDR3 DNA is all that survives: 45 bases in frame from base 1. Via the germline V gene (reference sequence), CDR1 is LNHDA and CDR2 SQIVND. Compared with germline, V lacks 6 bases and J lacks 4 bases; bases without a gene match: 3. Results and caveats for the whole study, not just this receptor: Sampling times were not matched between sustained-remission and progressing patients, and lymph node repertoires were not studied. At ibrutinib response clonality went up, during sustained remission it held steady, and at progression it dropped back toward baseline. At baseline, clonality was higher than in age-matched healthy donors and showed a strong correlation with circulating CD8+ T-cell counts. Public clonotypes were rare and either shrank or stayed stable during treatment, and the rise in clonality at ibrutinib response reflected expansion of private clonotypes.

The time point label for this specimen denotes: progressive disease on ibrutinib. For TCR beta library preparation, about 2 micrograms of genomic DNA were isolated from cryopreserved PBMCs. Longitudinal blood samples from CLL patients on ibrutinib monotherapy were analyzed using high-throughput TCR beta sequencing. The patients took part in an open-label, single-center phase 2 trial of ibrutinib monotherapy. About this clone itself: The target of this receptor is not known. The input lacks base qualities; no much larger clone sits a single base away.

On a MiSeq, deep resolution sequencing aimed for a depth between 1 in 1 million and 1 in 200,000 T cells, with each clonotype covered approximately 9.2x on average. The immunoSEQ hsTCRB Kit was used to generate the TCR beta libraries. Regarding the original processing steps: Data were analyzed with ImmunoSEQ Data Assistant and ImmunoSEQ Analyzer, with V, D and J genes assigned per IMGT definitions. Clonality was computed as one minus normalized Shannon entropy of productive rearrangement frequencies, ranging from 0 to 1. Only overrepresented clonotypes making up at least 0.05% of the repertoire of each patient were included in the public clonotype analysis. Some 14 age-matched healthy donor repertoires from immuneACCESS served as clonality controls. TCRdb provides this immuneACCESS table in a form limited to in-frame rearrangements. Some clones are lacking; in checked studies, under half of them reflect an unresolved V gene, and why the rest are absent is not known. The V and J calls and clone size were taken over from that table, and D and trimming were inferred from the DNA. Recorded for this sample are approximately 11,000 clones; around 81% of them occurred a single time. The ten largest account for about 23% of the sample.

The rearrangement combines TRBV19 with TRBJ2-3; 14 of the junction bases match TRBD2. This specimen consisted of PBMCs, obtained at disease progression, from a patient treated with ibrutinib. The receptor was isolated from a human donor with chronic lymphocytic leukemia. The DNA reads TGTGCCAGTAGGACTAGCGGGAGGGTTTCAGATACGCAGTATTTT. Its amino acids are CASRTSGRVSDTQYF.